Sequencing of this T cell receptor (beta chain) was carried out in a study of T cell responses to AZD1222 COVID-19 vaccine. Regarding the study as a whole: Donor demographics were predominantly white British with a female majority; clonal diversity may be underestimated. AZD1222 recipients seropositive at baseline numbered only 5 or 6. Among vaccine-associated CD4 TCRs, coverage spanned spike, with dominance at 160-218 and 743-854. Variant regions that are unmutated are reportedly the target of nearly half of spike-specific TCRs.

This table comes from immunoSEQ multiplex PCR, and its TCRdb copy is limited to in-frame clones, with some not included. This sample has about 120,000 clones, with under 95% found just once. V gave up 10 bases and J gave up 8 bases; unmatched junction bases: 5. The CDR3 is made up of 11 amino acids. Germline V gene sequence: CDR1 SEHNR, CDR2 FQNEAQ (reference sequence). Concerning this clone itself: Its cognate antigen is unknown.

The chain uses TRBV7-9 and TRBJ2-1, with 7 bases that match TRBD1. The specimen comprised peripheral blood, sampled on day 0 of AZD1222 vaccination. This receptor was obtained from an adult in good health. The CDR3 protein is CATQGDHEQFF. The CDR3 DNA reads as TGTGCCACCCAGGGGGATCATGAGCAGTTCTTC. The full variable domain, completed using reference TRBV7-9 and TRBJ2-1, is DTGVSQNPRHKITKRGQNVTFRCDPISEHNRLYWYRQTLGQGPEFLTYFQNEAQLEKSRLLSDRFSAERPKGSFSTLEIQRTEQGDSAMYLCATQGDHEQFFGPGTRLTVL.